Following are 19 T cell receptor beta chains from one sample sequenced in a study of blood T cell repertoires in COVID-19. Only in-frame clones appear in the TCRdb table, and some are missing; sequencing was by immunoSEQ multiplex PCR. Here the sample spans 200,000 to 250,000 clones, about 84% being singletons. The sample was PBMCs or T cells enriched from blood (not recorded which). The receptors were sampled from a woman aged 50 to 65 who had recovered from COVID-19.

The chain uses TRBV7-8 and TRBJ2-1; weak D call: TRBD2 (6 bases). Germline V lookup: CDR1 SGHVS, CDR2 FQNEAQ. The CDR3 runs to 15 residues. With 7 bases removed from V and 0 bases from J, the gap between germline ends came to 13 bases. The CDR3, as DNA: TGTGCCAGCACCGCGGGGTTGAGCTCCTACAATGAGCAGTTCTTC. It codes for CASTAGLSSYNEQFF.

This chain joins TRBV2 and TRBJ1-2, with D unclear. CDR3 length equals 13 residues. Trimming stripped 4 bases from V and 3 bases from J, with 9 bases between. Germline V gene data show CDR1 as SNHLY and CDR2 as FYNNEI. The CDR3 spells CASSGNSDYGYTF. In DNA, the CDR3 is TGTGCCAGCAGTGGGAACAGTGACTATGGCTACACCTTC.

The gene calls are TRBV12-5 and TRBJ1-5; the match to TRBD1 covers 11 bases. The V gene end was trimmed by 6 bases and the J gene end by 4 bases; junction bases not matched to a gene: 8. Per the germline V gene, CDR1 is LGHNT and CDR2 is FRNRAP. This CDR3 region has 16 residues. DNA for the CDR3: TGTGCTAGTGGGATGGGACAGGGGGTGGGAAATCAGCCCCAGCATTTT. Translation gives CASGMGQGVGNQPQHF.

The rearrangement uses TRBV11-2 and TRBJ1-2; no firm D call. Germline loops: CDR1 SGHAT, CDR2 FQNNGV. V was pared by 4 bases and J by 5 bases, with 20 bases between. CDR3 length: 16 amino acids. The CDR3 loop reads CASSSTTAPMEYGYTF. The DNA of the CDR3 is TGTGCCAGCAGCTCGACCACTGCCCCCATGGAGTATGGCTACACCTTC. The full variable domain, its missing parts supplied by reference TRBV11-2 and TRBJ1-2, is EAGVAQSPRYKIIEKRQSVAFWCNPISGHATLYWYQQILGQGPKLLIQFQNNGVVDDSQLPKDRFSAERLKGVDSTLKIQPAKLEDSAVYLCASSSTTAPMEYGYTFGSGTRLTVV.

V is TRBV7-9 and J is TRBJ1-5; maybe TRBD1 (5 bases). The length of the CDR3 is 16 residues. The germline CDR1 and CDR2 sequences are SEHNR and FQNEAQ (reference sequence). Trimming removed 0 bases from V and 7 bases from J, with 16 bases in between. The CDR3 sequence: CASSLAIGGTGQPQHF. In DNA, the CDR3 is TGTGCCAGCAGCTTAGCAATTGGCGGGACGGGCCAGCCCCAGCATTTT.

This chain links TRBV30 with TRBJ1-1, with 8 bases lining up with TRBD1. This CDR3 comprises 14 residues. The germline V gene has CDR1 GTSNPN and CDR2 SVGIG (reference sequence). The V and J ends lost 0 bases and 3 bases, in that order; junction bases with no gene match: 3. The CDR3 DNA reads TGTGCCTGGAGTGTACGACAGGGGTACACTGAAGCTTTCTTT. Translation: CAWSVRQGYTEAFF.

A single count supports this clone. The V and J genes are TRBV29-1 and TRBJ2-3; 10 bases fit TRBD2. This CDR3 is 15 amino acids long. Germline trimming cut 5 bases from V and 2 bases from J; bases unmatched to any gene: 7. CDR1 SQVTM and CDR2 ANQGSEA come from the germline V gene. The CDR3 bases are TGCAGCGTTCAAAGGACTAGCGGTACCACAGATACGCAGTATTTT. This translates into CSVQRTSGTTDTQYF.

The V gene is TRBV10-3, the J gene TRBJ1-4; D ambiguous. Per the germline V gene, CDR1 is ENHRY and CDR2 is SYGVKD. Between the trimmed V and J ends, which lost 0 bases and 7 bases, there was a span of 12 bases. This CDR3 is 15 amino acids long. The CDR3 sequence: CAISESLTSGEKLFF. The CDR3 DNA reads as TGTGCCATCAGTGAGTCACTAACAAGCGGTGAAAAACTGTTTTTT.

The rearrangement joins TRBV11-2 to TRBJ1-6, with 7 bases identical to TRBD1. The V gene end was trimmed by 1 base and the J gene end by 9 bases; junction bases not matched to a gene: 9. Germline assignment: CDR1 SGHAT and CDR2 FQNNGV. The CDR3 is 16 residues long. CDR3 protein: CASSLAGQVRGSPLHF. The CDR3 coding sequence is TGTGCCAGCAGCTTAGCTGGACAGGTTCGGGGTTCACCCCTCCACTTT.

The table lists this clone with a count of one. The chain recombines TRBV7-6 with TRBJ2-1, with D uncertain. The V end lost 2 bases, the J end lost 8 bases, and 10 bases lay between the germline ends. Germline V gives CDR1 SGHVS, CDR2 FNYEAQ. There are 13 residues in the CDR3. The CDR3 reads CASSLYSGDEQFF. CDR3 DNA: TGTGCCAGCAGCTTATATTCGGGTGATGAGCAGTTCTTC.

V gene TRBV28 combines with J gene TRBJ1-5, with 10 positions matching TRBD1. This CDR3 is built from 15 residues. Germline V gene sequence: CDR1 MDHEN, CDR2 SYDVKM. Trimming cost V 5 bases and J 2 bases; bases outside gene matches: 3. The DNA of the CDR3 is TGTGCCAGCAGTGGGGACAGGGGAGGCAATCAGCCCCAGCATTTT. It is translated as CASSGDRGGNQPQHF. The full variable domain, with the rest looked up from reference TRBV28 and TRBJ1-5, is DVKVTQSSRYLVKRTGEKVFLECVQDMDHENMFWYRQDPGLGLRLIYFSYDVKMKEKGDIPEGYSVSREKKERFSLILESASTNQTSMYLCASSGDRGGNQPQHFGDGTRLSIL.

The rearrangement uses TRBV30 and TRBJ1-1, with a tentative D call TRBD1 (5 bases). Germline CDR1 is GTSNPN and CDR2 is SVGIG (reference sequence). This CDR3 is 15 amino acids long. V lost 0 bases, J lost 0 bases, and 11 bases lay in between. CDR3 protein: CAWSVYTGMNTEAFF. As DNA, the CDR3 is TGTGCCTGGAGTGTATACACAGGAATGAACACTGAAGCTTTCTTT.

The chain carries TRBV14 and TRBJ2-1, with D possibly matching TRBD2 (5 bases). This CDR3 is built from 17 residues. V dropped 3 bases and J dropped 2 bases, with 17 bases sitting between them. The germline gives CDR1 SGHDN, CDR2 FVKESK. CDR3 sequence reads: CASSHGLRTAAYNEQFF. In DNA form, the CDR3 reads TGTGCCAGCAGCCATGGTCTACGGACTGCCGCCTACAATGAGCAGTTCTTC.

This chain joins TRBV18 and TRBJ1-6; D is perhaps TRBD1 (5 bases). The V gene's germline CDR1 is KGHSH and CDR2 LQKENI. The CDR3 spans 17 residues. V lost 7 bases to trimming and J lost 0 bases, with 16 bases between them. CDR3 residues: CASWQGVNSSYNSPLHF. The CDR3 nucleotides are TGTGCCAGCTGGCAAGGGGTGAATAGCTCCTATAATTCACCCCTCCACTTT.

The CDR3 protein is CASSYELAGGELFF. The CDR3 nucleotides read TGTGCCAGCAGTTACGAATTGGCCGGGGGGGAGCTGTTTTTT. The rearrangement joins TRBV6-5 to TRBJ2-2, with D unresolved. The V and J ends lost 2 bases and 8 bases respectively, with 12 bases between them. The CDR3 extends over 14 amino acids. CDR1 MNHEY and CDR2 SVGAGI come from the germline V gene.

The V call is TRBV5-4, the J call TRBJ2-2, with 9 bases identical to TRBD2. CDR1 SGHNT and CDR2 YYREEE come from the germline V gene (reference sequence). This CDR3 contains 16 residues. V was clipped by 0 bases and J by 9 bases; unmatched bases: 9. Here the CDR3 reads CASSLGGSSGMRELFF. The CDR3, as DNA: TGTGCCAGCAGCTTGGGAGGGTCTAGCGGGATGCGGGAGCTGTTTTTT.

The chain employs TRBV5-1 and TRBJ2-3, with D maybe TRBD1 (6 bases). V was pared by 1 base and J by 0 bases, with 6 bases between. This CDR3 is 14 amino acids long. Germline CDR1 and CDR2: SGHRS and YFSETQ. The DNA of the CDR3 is TGCGCCAGCAGCTTGCAGGGGAGCACAGATACGCAGTATTTT. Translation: CASSLQGSTDTQYF.

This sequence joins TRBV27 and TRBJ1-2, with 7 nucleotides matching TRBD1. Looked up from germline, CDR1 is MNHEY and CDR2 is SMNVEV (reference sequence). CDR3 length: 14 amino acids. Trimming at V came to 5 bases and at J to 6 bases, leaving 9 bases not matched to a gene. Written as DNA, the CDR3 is TGTGCCAGCAGTCCTAGACAGGGTAGGGATGGCTACACCTTC. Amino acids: CASSPRQGRDGYTF.

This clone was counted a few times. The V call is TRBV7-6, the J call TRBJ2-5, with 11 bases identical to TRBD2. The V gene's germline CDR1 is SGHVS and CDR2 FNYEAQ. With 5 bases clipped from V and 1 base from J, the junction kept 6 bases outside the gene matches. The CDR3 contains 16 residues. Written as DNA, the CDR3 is TGTGCCAGCAGCGTGGTACTAGCGGGGGCCCAAGAGACCCAGTACTTC. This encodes CASSVVLAGAQETQYF. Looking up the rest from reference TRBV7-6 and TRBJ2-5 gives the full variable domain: GAGVSQSPRYKVTKRGQDVALRCDPISGHVSLYWYRQALGQGPEFLTYFNYEAQQDKSGLPNDRFSAERPEGSISTLTIQRTEQRDSAMYRCASSVVLAGAQETQYFGPGTRLLVL.